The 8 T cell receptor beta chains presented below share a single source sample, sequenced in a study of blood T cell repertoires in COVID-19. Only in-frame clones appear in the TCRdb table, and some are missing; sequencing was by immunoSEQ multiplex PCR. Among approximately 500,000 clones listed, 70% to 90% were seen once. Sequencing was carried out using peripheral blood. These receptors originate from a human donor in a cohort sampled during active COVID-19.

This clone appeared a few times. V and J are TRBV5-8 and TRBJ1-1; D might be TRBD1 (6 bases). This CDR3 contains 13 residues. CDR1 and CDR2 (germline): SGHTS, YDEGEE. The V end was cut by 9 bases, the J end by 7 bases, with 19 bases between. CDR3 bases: TGTGCCATACAGTCCCGGGACATCTATGAAGCTTTCTTT. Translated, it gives CAIQSRDIYEAFF.

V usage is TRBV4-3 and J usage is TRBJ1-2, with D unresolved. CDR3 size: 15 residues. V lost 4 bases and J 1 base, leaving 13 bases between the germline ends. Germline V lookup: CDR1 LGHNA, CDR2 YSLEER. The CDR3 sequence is CASSPQVGSNYGYTF. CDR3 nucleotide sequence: TGCGCCAGCAGCCCCCAGGTCGGCAGTAACTATGGCTACACCTTC.

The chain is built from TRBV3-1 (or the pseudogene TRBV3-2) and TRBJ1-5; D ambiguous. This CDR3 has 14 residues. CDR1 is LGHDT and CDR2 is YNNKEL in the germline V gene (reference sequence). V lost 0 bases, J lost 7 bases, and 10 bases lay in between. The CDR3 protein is CASSQDRSQQPQHF. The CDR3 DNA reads TGTGCCAGCAGCCAAGATAGGAGCCAACAGCCCCAGCATTTT.

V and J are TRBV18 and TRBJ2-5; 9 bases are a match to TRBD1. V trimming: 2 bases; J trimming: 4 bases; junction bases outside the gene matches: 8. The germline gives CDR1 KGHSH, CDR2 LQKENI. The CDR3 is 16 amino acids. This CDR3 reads CASSPLDRGEVETQYF. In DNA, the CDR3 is TGTGCCAGCTCACCATTGGACAGGGGAGAAGTAGAGACCCAGTACTTC.

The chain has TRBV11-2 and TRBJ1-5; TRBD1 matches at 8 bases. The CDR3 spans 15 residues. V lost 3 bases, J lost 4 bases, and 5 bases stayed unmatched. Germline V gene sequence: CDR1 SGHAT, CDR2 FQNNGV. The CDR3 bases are TGTGCCAGCAGCTTCAACGACAGGGGAAATCAGCCCCAGCATTTT. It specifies CASSFNDRGNQPQHF.

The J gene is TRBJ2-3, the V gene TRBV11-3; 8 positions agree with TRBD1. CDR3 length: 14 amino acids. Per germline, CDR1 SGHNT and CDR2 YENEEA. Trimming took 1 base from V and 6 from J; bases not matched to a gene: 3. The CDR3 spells CASSLARGQDTQYF. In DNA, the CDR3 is TGTGCCAGCAGCTTAGCCAGGGGGCAGGATACGCAGTATTTT.

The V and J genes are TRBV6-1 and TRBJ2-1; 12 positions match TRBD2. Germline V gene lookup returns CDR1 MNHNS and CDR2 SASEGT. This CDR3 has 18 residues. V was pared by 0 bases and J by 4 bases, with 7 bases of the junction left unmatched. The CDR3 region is CASSEASLAGGIYNEQFF. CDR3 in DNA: TGTGCCAGCAGTGAAGCCTCACTAGCGGGAGGTATATACAATGAGCAGTTCTTC.

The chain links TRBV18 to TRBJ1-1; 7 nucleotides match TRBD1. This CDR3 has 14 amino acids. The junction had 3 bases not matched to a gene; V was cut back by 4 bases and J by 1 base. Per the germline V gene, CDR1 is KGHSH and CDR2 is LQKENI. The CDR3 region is CASSRDRANTEAFF. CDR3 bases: TGTGCCAGCTCACGAGACAGGGCGAACACTGAAGCTTTCTTT.